The clone carrying this TCR beta chain is medium-sized (0.01 to 0.1%) within its sample. The data were produced by immunoSEQ multiplex PCR, yet TCRdb's version contains in-frame clones alone and is incomplete. Altogether tens of thousands of clones are present, around 80% being singletons, with the ten largest covering 20% to 30%. This sample was taken from a study of T cells in tumors after PD-1 blockade. The CDR3 is 16 amino acids. V gave up 6 bases and J gave up 3 bases; unmatched junction bases: 14. Germline CDR1 reads SGHDT; CDR2 reads YYEEEE. The V gene is TRBV5-6, the J gene TRBJ1-2; 7 bases line up with TRBD1. The TCR sequence derives from a human donor with basal cell carcinoma. The specimen was PBMCs, collected before anti-PD-1 treatment. CDR3 region: CASNQMTGRGDYGYTF. The CDR3 DNA is TGTGCCAGCAACCAAATGACAGGGCGGGGGGACTATGGCTACACCTTC.